This TCR beta chain was observed in a study of beta chain features in type 1 diabetes. Findings and caveats of the study: Across all four CD4+ subsets, people with type 1 diabetes showed modestly shorter TCRB CDR3s.

Trimming left V 0 bases short and J 8 bases short, with 13 bases between. Germline V lookup: CDR1 MGHRA, CDR2 YSYEKL. This CDR3 contains 15 residues. Concerning this clone itself: Antigen specificity is unknown.

Sequenced material consisted of expressed TCRB transcripts (all of the isolated RNA was reverse transcribed). TCRdb keeps only in-frame clones here, not all; method: immunoSEQ multiplex PCR. The sample lists some 160,000 clones, around 8% occurring once. The clonotype originates from a woman aged 18-29 years with type 1 diabetes. V usage is TRBV4-1 and J usage is TRBJ1-4; D is undetermined. Source material: central memory CD4+ T cells from blood. Here the CDR3 DNA reads TGCGCCAGCAGCCAAGATTCGAGACTGACCGAAAAACTGTTTTTT. It specifies CASSQDSRLTEKLFF.